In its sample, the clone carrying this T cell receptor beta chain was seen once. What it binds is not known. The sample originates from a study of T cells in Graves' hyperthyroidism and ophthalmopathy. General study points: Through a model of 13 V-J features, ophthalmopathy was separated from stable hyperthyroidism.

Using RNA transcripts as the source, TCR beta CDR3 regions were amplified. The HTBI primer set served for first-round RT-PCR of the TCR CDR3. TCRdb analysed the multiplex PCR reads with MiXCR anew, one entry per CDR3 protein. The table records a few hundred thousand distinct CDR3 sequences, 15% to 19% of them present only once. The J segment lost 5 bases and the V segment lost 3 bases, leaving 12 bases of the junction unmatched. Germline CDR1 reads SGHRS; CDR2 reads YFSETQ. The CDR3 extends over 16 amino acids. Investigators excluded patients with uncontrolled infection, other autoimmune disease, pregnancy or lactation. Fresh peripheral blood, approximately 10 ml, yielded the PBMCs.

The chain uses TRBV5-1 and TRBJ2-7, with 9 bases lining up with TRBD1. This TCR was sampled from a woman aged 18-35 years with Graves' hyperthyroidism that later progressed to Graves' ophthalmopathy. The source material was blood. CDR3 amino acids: CASSSPPGQGGNEQYF. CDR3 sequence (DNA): TGCGCCAGCAGCTCCCCCCCGGGACAGGGCGGCAACGAGCAGTACTTC.